This T cell receptor beta chain was documented in a study of OX40 agonist ivuxolimab in advanced cancers. Study-level background: Ivuxolimab was a fully human IgG2 agonistic monoclonal antibody targeting the costimulatory receptor OX40 (CD134). Patients were allowed to have had prior anti-PD-1, anti-PD-L1 or anti-CTLA-4 therapy, and approximately 41% of the dose-escalation patients had previously received checkpoint inhibitors. Intravenous ivuxolimab was administered to patients every 2 weeks at six dose levels: 0.01, 0.1, 0.3, 1.5, 3 and 10 mg/kg. Peripheral TCRbeta sequencing aimed to test whether ivuxolimab altered TCR sequence diversity and caused clonal T-cell expansion. The paper reports the monotherapy dose-escalation portion (N of about 47 patients) of the phase I ivuxolimab trial. Of the 50 or so patients in dose escalation, about 20 had hepatocellular carcinoma, approximately 15 had melanoma, 9 had renal cell carcinoma and 9 had head and neck cancer. Partial responses occurred in three dose-escalation patients: two with cutaneous melanoma and one with hepatocellular carcinoma. The dose-escalation cohort was about 83% male with a mean age of roughly 62 years, ranging from about 20 to 85.

To sequence the TCRbeta CDR3 region, genomic DNA was isolated from the sorted cells. The immunoSEQ Assay was used to sequence the TCRbeta CDR3 regions. The table was pulled from immuneACCESS by TCRdb, which kept in-frame rearrangements only. Such tables lose some clones; where checked, under half of the loss comes from unresolved V genes, and the rest has no known cause. The table for this sample lists about 86,000 clones; roughly 87% of them were counted only once. Of the sample, approximately 1.5% is held by the ten largest clones. The trial excluded patients who had a history of autoimmune disease or who were on systemic immunosuppression. Peripheral blood for TCR sequencing was collected from all dose cohorts at baseline, on cycle 4 day 1, and on cycle 7 day 1. Samples came from an open-label, multicenter, first-in-human phase I dose-escalation trial of ivuxolimab. Adults with locally advanced or metastatic head and neck squamous cell, hepatocellular, melanoma or renal cell carcinoma were enrolled in the trial. Before TCR sequencing, CD4+ T cells and CD8+ T cells from peripheral blood were sorted into separate populations.

Study-level results and caveats: After ivuxolimab, more expanded clones were found on average in CD8+ T cells than in CD4+ T cells. Low levels of normalized T-cell clonal expansion were also seen in some patients who did not respond. The antigen specificity of the clonally expanded peripheral T cells was not determined. Partial responders in the 0.1-3.0 mg/kg groups had among the lowest normalized peripheral clonal expansion, especially among CD8+ T cells. Clonal expansion of both CD4+ and CD8+ blood T cells was observed from baseline to week 6 at doses 0.1 to 3.0 mg/kg.

A word on this clone: Its antigen target is currently unknown. No per-base quality is available; no much larger clone lies one base away.

The sequence derives from an adult with an advanced solid tumor such as melanoma, head and neck, liver or kidney cancer. Sequenced here: CD4+ or CD8+ T cells sorted from blood, sampled in a trial of the OX40 agonist ivuxolimab.

The nucleotide sequence is TGTGCCAGCAGCTTCCAGGTCCGACAGAACACTGAAGCTTTCTTT. This codes for CASSFQVRQNTEAFF. The receptor chain draws on TRBV7-2 and TRBJ1-1, with the D gene uncertain. CDR1 and CDR2 are read off the germline V gene as SGHTA and FQGNSA. Relative to germline, V is 3 bases shorter and J is 1 base shorter, with 12 bases between their ends. Including cysteine and phenylalanine, the CDR3 has 15 amino acids. CDR3 DNA only is kept here, 45 bases in frame from base 1.